This record concerns one TCR beta chain sequence. This clonotype has a count of ten or more. The antigen it recognizes is unknown. Base qualities are missing; no much larger clone stands one base away. The data are from a study of molecular identifiers for immune sequencing clone quantification listed by TCRdb under 2018. Describing the broader study: In a replicate experiment, RNA from around 18,000 or 91,000 naive CD8 T cells was split into five aliquots, four of which were sequenced. This methods study used CD8 T cells to benchmark TCR RNA copy counting and molecular-identifier clustering-based TCR repertoire sequencing (MIDCIRS).

The method was PCR. The run used a NextSeq 500. Bulk TCR libraries were prepared as previously described, using TCR primers listed in Table S5. Purification of total RNA was performed with the Qiagen AllPrep DNA/RNA kit. Before any analysis, reads coming from multiple sequencing runs of the same library were combined into one pool. Regarding the original processing steps: Reads were retained only if an exact TCR constant sequence was present, and the retained reads were trimmed to 150 nt and grouped according to their 12-nt molecular barcodes. Reads in each barcode group were sub-clustered using a 15% Levenshtein threshold, and a quality-weighted consensus sequence was built for each RNA molecule. Non-functional sequences were excluded, and lower-count sequences lying one edit away from another sequence were also excluded. Based on a fit of two negative binomial distributions, barcode sub-clusters having less than 20% of the maximum read count were discarded. Using fastp at Q25 and MiXCR, TCRdb reprocessed the public reads and kept productive beta chains. Each record represents a unique CDR3 protein, reported with the most common genes and DNA among its rows. TCRdb, not the original authors, processed these V and J calls. Counted in this sample were over 300,000 distinct CDR3 sequences; 24% of them appeared once. The top ten clonotypes cover 0.65% to 0.75% of the sample.

On the study overall, not on this receptor specifically: Spiked-in Jurkat TCR RNA (around nine copies' worth), which is not part of the donor repertoire, was contained in the naive libraries. Clones above 20 RNA copies held over 99% of molecules in CMV-specific effector cells but under 1% in naive cells. A single cell's worth of spiked-in Jurkat TCR RNA was reported detectable even among 750,000 to 1,000,000 naive CD8 T cells. Without barcode sub-clustering, chimeric consensus sequences inflated TCR diversity; chimeras reached as high as 47%. Modeling estimated roughly 3 recovered TCR RNA copies per cell, compared with about ten by digital PCR, which implies around 30% capture efficiency. Highly expanded clone sizes could be underestimated if identical TCR molecules share a barcode.

Trimming costs V 10 bases and J 5 bases, and their ends lie 20 bases apart. Via the germline V gene, CDR1 is MNHNS and CDR2 SASEGT. From cysteine to phenylalanine, the CDR3 is 14 amino acids long. The retained sequence is limited to the CDR3, 42 bases, with the frame set at the first base. Libraries of naive CD8 T cells were built from anywhere between roughly 17,000 and 1,000,000 sorted cells, with 10%, 30% or 50% of the purified RNA used. Naive CD8 T cells were FACS-sorted as CD8+CD4-CCR7+CD45RA+ on a BD FACSAria II into RLT Plus buffer. To test detection sensitivity, Jurkat RNA equal to ten TCR copies was added to samples of about 20,000-1,000,000 naive CD8 T cells. CD8 T cells were enriched with RosetteSep CD8+ T Cell Enrichment Cocktail and Ficoll-Paque, followed by ACK red cell lysis.

In this chain, TRBV6-1 is recombined with TRBJ1-2, with a tentative D gene TRBD1 over 5 matching bases. The TCR comes from a human donor in good health. Some libraries in this study had Jurkat cell RNA spiked in. Sample: naive CD8+ T cells from blood, with Jurkat cell RNA spiked in. The cell subset or site label corresponds to: FACS-sorted CD8+CD4-CCR7+CD45RA+ naive T cells. The encoded CDR3 is CATDSFQDVYGYTF. The DNA sequence follows: TGTGCCACCGACAGTTTCCAGGACGTTTATGGCTACACCTTC.